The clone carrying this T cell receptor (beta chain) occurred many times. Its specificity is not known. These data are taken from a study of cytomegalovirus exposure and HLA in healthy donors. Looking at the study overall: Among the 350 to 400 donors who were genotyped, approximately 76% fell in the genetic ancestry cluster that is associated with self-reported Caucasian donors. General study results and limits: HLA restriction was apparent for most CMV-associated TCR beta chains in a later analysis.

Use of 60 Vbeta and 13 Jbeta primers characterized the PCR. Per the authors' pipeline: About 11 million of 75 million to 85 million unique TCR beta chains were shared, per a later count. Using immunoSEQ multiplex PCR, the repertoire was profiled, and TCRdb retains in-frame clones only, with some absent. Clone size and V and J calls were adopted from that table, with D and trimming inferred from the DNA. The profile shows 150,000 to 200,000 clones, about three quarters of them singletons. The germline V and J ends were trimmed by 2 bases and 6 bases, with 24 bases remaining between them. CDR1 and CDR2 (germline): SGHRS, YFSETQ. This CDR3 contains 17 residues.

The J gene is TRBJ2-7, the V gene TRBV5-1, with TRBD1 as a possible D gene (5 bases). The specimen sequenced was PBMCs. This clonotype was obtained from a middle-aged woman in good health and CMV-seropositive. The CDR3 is CASSFPRDRPTPGEQYF. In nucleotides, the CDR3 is TGCGCCAGCAGCTTCCCCCGAGACAGACCCACTCCTGGCGAGCAGTACTTC. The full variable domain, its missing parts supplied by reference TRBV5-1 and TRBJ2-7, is KAGVTQTPRYLIKTRGQQVTLSCSPISGHRSVSWYQQTPGQGLQFLFEYFSETQRNKGNFPGRFSGRQFSNSRSEMNVSTLELGDSALYLCASSFPRDRPTPGEQYFGPGTRLTVT.